This TCR beta chain was recorded in a study of blood T cell repertoires in COVID-19. Participants had their cohort set by participant-reported clinical history. Each recovered donor of Cohort 3 presented with two negative PCRs, clearance, or symptom resolution. Original analysis: Nucleated cell counts were estimated from reference gene primer amplification. Produced via immunoSEQ multiplex PCR; TCRdb's table is partial and in-frame only. That table gives V, J and clone size, and the DNA gave D and trimming. The data show some 380,000 clones, over 75% seen once. The CDR3 loop spans 15 amino acids. The V call is TRBV21-1, the J call TRBJ1-5; the table names TRBD1, a call not compared with the DNA. TRBV21-1 is an annotated pseudogene. The receptor was derived from a man under 40 who had recovered from COVID-19. The specimen was PBMCs or T cells enriched from blood (not recorded which). The CDR3 sequence: CASSKSTGGNQPQHF. In DNA form, the CDR3 reads TGTGCCAGCAGCAAATCGACAGGAGGAAATCAGCCCCAGCATTTT.